Listed here are 20 T cell receptor beta chains from one sample, sequenced in a study of CD8 T cells in ankylosing spondylitis. Their antigen targets remain unknown. Study-level points and caveats: Characteristic of ankylosing spondylitis blood, it appeared, was a TCR beta motif comprising eight highly homologous variants.

TCRdb independently ran MiXCR on the 5' RACE reads; one entry per CDR3 protein. The repertoire includes some 200,000 distinct CDR3 sequences, 6% to 8% of them detected once, and approximately 15% sits in the top ten. The sample comprised blood, either unsorted or a sorted T cell fraction (not recorded which). These receptors originate from a male donor with ankylosing spondylitis.

This sequence joins TRBV20-1 and TRBJ1-1; D remains ambiguous. Germline V gene data show CDR1 as DFQATT and CDR2 as SNEGSKA (reference sequence). The CDR3 spans 13 residues. Between the trimmed V and J ends, which lost 1 base and 1 base, there was a span of 7 bases. The CDR3 DNA follows: TGCAGTGCTAGAGGAAGGGAGAACACTGAAGCTTTCTTT. The encoded protein is CSARGRENTEAFF.

The chain couples TRBV27 to TRBJ2-1, with D possibly TRBD1 on 6 matching bases. Germline loops: CDR1 MNHEY, CDR2 SMNVEV (reference sequence). With 3 bases removed from V and 7 bases from J, the gap between germline ends came to 13 bases. The length of the CDR3 is 14 residues. The CDR3 spells CASSFIWGRNEQFF. The CDR3 DNA sequence: TGTGCCAGCAGTTTTATATGGGGGCGTAATGAGCAGTTCTTC.

This clonotype was counted at least ten times. This rearrangement joins TRBV7-9 to TRBJ1-5; possibly TRBD1 for D (5 bases). Trimming took 5 bases from V and 7 from J, leaving 12 bases between them. Germline assignment: CDR1 SEHNR and CDR2 FQNEAQ (reference sequence). This CDR3 region has 13 residues. CDR3 sequence: CASSGVDSQPQHF. In DNA, the CDR3 is TGTGCCAGCAGCGGGGTAGACAGCCAGCCCCAGCATTTT.

This sequence joins TRBV27 and TRBJ2-7, with TRBD1 matching 7 bases. J was trimmed by 3 bases and V by 5 bases; bases with no gene match: 4. The CDR3 length is 13 residues. CDR1 and CDR2 (germline): MNHEY, SMNVEV (reference sequence). The CDR3 region is CASSVRTGYEQYF. The CDR3 coding sequence is TGTGCCAGCAGTGTAAGGACAGGCTACGAGCAGTACTTC.

This clonotype was seen many times. The chain employs TRBV20-1 and TRBJ2-1; no definite D call. V was shortened by 0 bases and J by 6 bases, with 15 bases between the two germline ends. The CDR3 is 15 residues long. Per the germline V gene, CDR1 is DFQATT and CDR2 is SNEGSKA (reference sequence). The CDR3 DNA reads TGCAGTGCTAGAGATTATGGAACCCTAGGCAATGAGCAGTTCTTC. Its protein is CSARDYGTLGNEQFF.

At least ten counts were recorded for this clonotype. The chain is built from TRBV24-1 and TRBJ2-7; TRBD1 agrees at 9 bases. Germline V gene lookup returns CDR1 KGHDR and CDR2 SFDVKD. The V and J ends lost 2 bases and 2 bases, in that order; junction bases with no gene match: 6. The CDR3 loop spans 16 amino acids. The CDR3: CATSDSQGATPYEQYF. The CDR3 region has the DNA TGTGCCACCAGTGATTCACAGGGGGCTACCCCCTACGAGCAGTACTTC.

This clonotype was found many times. V gene TRBV7-9 combines with J gene TRBJ2-7; weak D call: TRBD1 (6 bases). Trimming pared 4 bases from V and 3 bases from J, leaving 22 bases between. Germline assignment: CDR1 SEHNR and CDR2 FQNEAQ (reference sequence). The CDR3 loop spans 17 amino acids. The DNA of the CDR3 is TGTGCCAGCAGCTCCCCCCTCGGACAGCTTCCAAGCTACGAGCAGTACTTC. Translation gives CASSSPLGQLPSYEQYF.

The chain's CDR3 is CATSDSDRLAGVGTDTQYF. CDR3 sequence (DNA): TGTGCCACCAGTGATTCGGACAGGCTAGCGGGAGTAGGCACAGATACGCAGTATTTT. The chain carries TRBV24-1 and TRBJ2-3; the match to TRBD2 covers 10 bases. The germline gives CDR1 KGHDR, CDR2 SFDVKD. The CDR3 is 19 residues long. The V gene end was trimmed by 2 bases and the J gene end by 1 base; junction bases not matched to a gene: 11.

This chain uses TRBV4-3 with TRBJ2-7; D may match TRBD1 or TRBD2 (5 bases each). Germline V lookup: CDR1 LGHNA, CDR2 YSLEER. Trimming took 3 bases from V and 3 from J, leaving 12 bases between them. The CDR3 loop spans 14 amino acids. The CDR3 DNA follows: TGCGCCAGCAGCCATGACCGGGGCGGCTACGAGCAGTACTTC. Its translation is CASSHDRGGYEQYF.

This clonotype was observed many times. The chain has TRBV5-4 and TRBJ2-3; no firm D call. The CDR3 has 13 amino acids. Germline CDR1 is SGHNT and CDR2 is YYREEE (reference sequence). Trimming shortened V by 4 bases and J by 0 bases, and 6 bases separated the two germline ends. CDR3 sequence reads: CASSRTSTDTQYF. The CDR3 bases are TGTGCCAGCAGCCGTACTAGCACAGATACGCAGTATTTT.

This clonotype was picked up many times. The chain employs TRBV27 and TRBJ1-2; D not resolved. The CDR3 consists of 15 residues. Trimming left V 6 bases short and J 0 bases short, with 14 bases between. CDR1 MNHEY and CDR2 SMNVEV come from the germline V gene (reference sequence). The CDR3 DNA follows: TGTGCCAGCAGGGTATCGGGGAAAGCTAACTATGGCTACACCTTC. It translates to CASRVSGKANYGYTF.

The table lists this clonotype with a few counts. The chain recombines TRBV4-3 with TRBJ2-2; D not certain. The CDR3 sequence is 16 residues long. Germline CDR1 and CDR2: LGHNA and YSLEER. The V gene lost 1 base and the J gene lost 2 bases, with 11 bases spanning the gap. The CDR3, as DNA: TGCGCCAGCAGCCAAGGAACCGGAAGAAACACCGGGGAGCTGTTTTTT. Translation: CASSQGTGRNTGELFF.

At least ten counts were recorded for this clonotype. The chain couples TRBV7-9 to TRBJ2-7, with D maybe TRBD2 (5 bases). The CDR3 is 15 amino acids. In germline, CDR1 is SEHNR, CDR2 FQNEAQ (reference sequence). The V and J ends lost 4 bases and 0 bases respectively, with 13 bases between them. For the CDR3, the DNA is TGTGCCAGCAGCTCCTCCCCTGGACTCTCCTACGAGCAGTACTTC. Protein product: CASSSSPGLSYEQYF.

This clonotype has a count of ten or more. The J gene is TRBJ2-1, the V gene TRBV5-1; D tentatively fits TRBD1 or TRBD2 (5 bases each). The CDR3 extends over 17 amino acids. The V and J ends lost 2 bases and 8 bases respectively, with 23 bases between them. Germline loops: CDR1 SGHRS, CDR2 YFSETQ. The CDR3 DNA follows: TGCGCCAGCAGCTTACCCGGGGACCGGCGGTTAGGCTATGAGCAGTTCTTC. It translates to CASSLPGDRRLGYEQFF.

This clonotype was seen many times. This rearrangement joins TRBV5-5 to TRBJ1-2, with a tentative D call TRBD1 (6 bases). V lost 5 bases to trimming and J lost 4 bases, with 21 bases between them. The germline CDR1 and CDR2 sequences are SGHKS and YYEKEE (reference sequence). The CDR3 length is 16 residues. CDR3 loop: CASRQGFGGEGYGYTF. As DNA, the CDR3 is TGTGCCAGCAGACAAGGGTTCGGGGGCGAAGGCTATGGCTACACCTTC.

This clonotype was observed many times. The chain is built from TRBV7-9 and TRBJ1-1, with D uncertain. Trimming shortened V by 5 bases and J by 6 bases, and 13 bases separated the two germline ends. Per germline, CDR1 SEHNR and CDR2 FQNEAQ (reference sequence). CDR3 length: 13 residues. The CDR3 region is CASSAEALPEAFF. The CDR3 coding sequence is TGTGCCAGCAGCGCCGAGGCGTTGCCTGAAGCTTTCTTT.

The chain carries TRBV6-4 and TRBJ1-1; the D gene is possibly TRBD1 (6 bases). Germline-derived CDR1 and CDR2 are MRHNA and SNTAGT. The V end was cut by 0 bases, the J end by 6 bases, with 11 bases between. The CDR3 loop spans 14 amino acids. Written as DNA, the CDR3 is TGTGCCAGCAGTGACTCTCCAGCAGGGGCTGAAGCTTTCTTT. Its translation: CASSDSPAGAEAFF.

V is TRBV19 and J is TRBJ1-5; D might be TRBD1 (5 bases). The germline CDR1 and CDR2 sequences are LNHDA and SQIVND (reference sequence). The V gene lost 7 bases and the J gene lost 7 bases, with 26 bases spanning the gap. The CDR3 sequence is 17 residues long. CDR3 protein: CASTWMRGRTPRQPQHF. The DNA for the CDR3 is TGTGCCAGTACTTGGATGAGGGGTCGCACGCCAAGGCAGCCCCAGCATTTT.

There are many counts of this clonotype. The chain is built from TRBV29-1 and TRBJ1-1; D may be TRBD1 (5 bases). This CDR3 is built from 13 residues. Germline V gene data show CDR1 as SQVTM and CDR2 as ANQGSEA. V lost 5 bases and J lost 5, with 15 bases in between. The CDR3 region has the DNA TGCAGCGTTTTAAGGGACGGTAGAACTGAAGCTTTCTTT. Translation: CSVLRDGRTEAFF.

This clonotype has a count of ten or more. The genes are TRBV15 and TRBJ2-7; 8 nucleotides match TRBD1. After removal of 5 bases from V and 5 bases from J, the junction contained 11 bases not matched to a gene. This CDR3 has 15 amino acids. Germline-derived CDR1 and CDR2 are LNHNV and YYDKDF (reference sequence). The CDR3 DNA sequence: TGTGCCACCAGCCACCCCCAGGGGGCTTCAGACGAGCAGTACTTC. Its translation: CATSHPQGASDEQYF.